Sequencing of this TCR beta chain was carried out in a study of spatial heterogeneity in lung cancer. Background on the study: Beta-chain sequences consistently outnumbered alpha-chain sequences in detection.

This clonotype was recorded at least ten times. In the library, each TCR cDNA molecule bore its own unique molecular identifier. TCRdb itself ran the 5' RACE reads through MiXCR, one entry per CDR3 protein. The sample includes roughly 50,000 distinct CDR3 sequences, 7.5% to 8% of them seen just once. V gave up 4 bases and J gave up 6 bases, with 16 bases separating them. Looked up from germline, CDR1 is SGHRS and CDR2 is YFSETQ. CDR3 length equals 15 residues. Time point of the sample: sample taken at primary tumor resection. Whole RNA, isolated from tumor, nontumor lung or frozen PBMC, was sequenced without prior sorting. There were roughly 72 donors, all of them untreated patients with early-stage non-small cell lung cancer.

The chain joins TRBV5-1 to TRBJ1-4; possibly TRBD1 for D (5 bases). The sequence came from a female donor with early-stage non-small cell lung cancer. The sample was PBMCs, taken at surgery. CDR3 amino acids: CASSLEPGGDEKLFF. CDR3 coding DNA: TGCGCCAGCAGCCTGGAACCGGGAGGGGATGAAAAACTGTTTTTT.